The TCR beta chain described here comes from a study of T cell repertoires in cytomegalovirus infection. Across the study: Matching HLA type and CMV infection were both indicated by public TCR beta signatures. Study-wide results and caveats: Carriers of CMV plus the relevant HLA were identified by cumulative public TCR beta family frequency. There were HLA-C-restricted CMV-specific TCR beta clonotypes dominating the ex vivo response.

V lost 5 bases, J lost 3 bases, and 10 bases stayed unmatched. The CDR3 extends over 16 amino acids. CDR1 is SGHVS and CDR2 is FQNEAQ in the germline V gene. This clonotype was detected many times. Its antigen is currently unknown. In TCRdb, the reads were re-called with MiXCR into one record per CDR3 protein. The sample holds about 130,000 distinct CDR3 sequences, around 25% seen once. V usage is TRBV7-8 and J usage is TRBJ2-7, with 10 bases lining up with TRBD2. Sequenced sample: PBMCs, sequenced either directly or after in vitro stimulation (not recorded which). The receptor's source is a human donor in good health (CMV status not recorded). Some clones in this sample may be carry-over from other donors' samples. The CDR3 bases are TGTGCCAGCAGCCGGGGGGAGCGGGAGGGCCTCTACGAGCAGTACTTC. This sequence encodes CASSRGEREGLYEQYF.